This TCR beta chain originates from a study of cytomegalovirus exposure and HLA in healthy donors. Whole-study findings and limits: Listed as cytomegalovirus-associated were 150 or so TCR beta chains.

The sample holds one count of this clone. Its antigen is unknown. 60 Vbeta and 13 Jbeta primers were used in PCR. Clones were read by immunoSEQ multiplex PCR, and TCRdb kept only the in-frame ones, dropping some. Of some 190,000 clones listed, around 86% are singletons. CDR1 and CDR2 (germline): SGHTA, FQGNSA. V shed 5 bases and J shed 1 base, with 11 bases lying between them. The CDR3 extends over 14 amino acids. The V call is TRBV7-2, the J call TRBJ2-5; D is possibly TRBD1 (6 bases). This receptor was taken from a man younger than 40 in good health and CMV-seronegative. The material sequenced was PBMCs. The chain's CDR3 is CASSATGIQETQYF. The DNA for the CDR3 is TGTGCCAGCAGCGCGACAGGCATCCAAGAGACCCAGTACTTC.